This entry lists 14 T cell receptor beta chains sequenced from one sample in a study of T cell responses to AZD1222 COVID-19 vaccine. The data were produced by immunoSEQ multiplex PCR, yet TCRdb's version contains in-frame clones alone and is incomplete. The sample records around 150,000 clones, about 87% being singletons. The sample was peripheral blood, taken on day 0 of AZD1222 vaccination. The receptors come from an adult in good health.

The genes are TRBV27 and TRBJ1-2; D is possibly TRBD1 (6 bases). Trimming pared 0 bases from V and 8 bases from J, leaving 16 bases between. This CDR3 contains 15 residues. CDR1 is MNHEY, CDR2 SMNVEV, per germline (reference sequence). This CDR3 reads CASSLSGQGPGGYTF. The CDR3 coding sequence is TGTGCCAGCAGTTTATCGGGGCAGGGGCCCGGCGGCTACACCTTC.

The DNA of the CDR3 is TGTGCCAGTAGTCTCGGGGAAAATCAGCCCCAGCATTTT. Translation: CASSLGENQPQHF. The chain combines TRBV19 with TRBJ1-5, with D hard to call. V was pared by 5 bases and J by 4 bases, with 9 bases between. CDR3 length: 13 residues. Germline V CDR1 and CDR2: LNHDA, SQIVND (reference sequence).

The V gene is TRBV6-1, the J gene TRBJ2-1; D may be TRBD2 (5 bases). Trimming cost V 4 bases and J 6 bases, with 19 bases left between them. Germline-derived CDR1 and CDR2 are MNHNS and SASEGT. CDR3 length equals 16 residues. Written as DNA, the CDR3 is TGTGCCAGCAGTGGCCTTCGCCTAGCACCTCGCAATGAGCAGTTCTTC. Translation gives CASSGLRLAPRNEQFF.

In this sample, this clone turned up a few times. The chain uses TRBV28 and TRBJ1-6; tentatively, D is TRBD1 (6 bases). The ends were cut back, 2 bases at V and 8 bases at J, with 10 bases in the middle. The germline gives CDR1 MDHEN, CDR2 SYDVKM. The CDR3 sequence is 14 residues long. CDR3 sequence: CASSLIGGDSPLHF. The CDR3, as DNA: TGTGCCAGCAGTTTAATAGGGGGGGATTCACCCCTCCACTTT.

This clone has a handful of counts. This chain connects TRBV6-5 to TRBJ1-3; weak D call: TRBD1 (5 bases). Germline values: CDR1 MNHEY, CDR2 SVGAGI. V gave up 6 bases and J gave up 0 bases, with 12 bases separating them. There are 15 residues in the CDR3. The CDR3 here is CASRGDSYSGNTIYF. The DNA for the CDR3 is TGTGCCAGCAGGGGCGACAGTTACTCTGGAAACACCATATATTTT.

A remark on this clone: At one of its ends the junction is not consistent with the germline gene, which may arise from a read error. The V call is TRBV30, the J call TRBJ1-4; a weak D match, TRBD1 (6 bases). The CDR3 has 15 amino acids. The germline V gene has CDR1 GTSNPN and CDR2 SVGIG (reference sequence). The CDR3 is CAWSDPGTTNEKLFF. The CDR3 nucleotides are TGTGCCTGGAGTGACCCCGGGACAACCAATGAAAAACTGTTTTTT.

There are a few counts of this clone. The chain uses TRBV27 and TRBJ1-5; D might be TRBD1 (5 bases). The CDR3 length is 14 residues. Trimming pared 7 bases from V and 2 bases from J, leaving 12 bases between. Germline V gene lookup returns CDR1 MNHEY and CDR2 SMNVEV (reference sequence). The CDR3 DNA reads as TGTGCCAGCACATCAGGGTATGGCAATCAGCCCCAGCATTTT. Translating gives CASTSGYGNQPQHF.

The rearrangement uses TRBV2 and TRBJ2-6; D unclear. Trimming left V 3 bases short and J 0 bases short, with 6 bases between. Germline-derived CDR1 and CDR2 are SNHLY and FYNNEI. The CDR3 length is 15 residues. CDR3 sequence: CASSDGVSGANVLTF. The DNA of the CDR3 is TGTGCCAGCAGTGACGGCGTCTCTGGGGCCAACGTCCTGACTTTC.

The chain has TRBV27 and TRBJ1-5; 8 bases agree with TRBD1. The V gene end was trimmed by 6 bases and the J gene end by 2 bases; junction bases not matched to a gene: 3. The CDR3 length is 14 residues. Germline CDR1 MNHEY, CDR2 SMNVEV (reference sequence). The CDR3: CASSLTGGNQPQHF. CDR3 DNA sequence: TGTGCCAGCAGCTTGACAGGGGGCAATCAGCCCCAGCATTTT.

This clone was counted a single time. V is TRBV19 and J is TRBJ1-1; perhaps TRBD1 as D (5 bases). CDR1 is LNHDA and CDR2 is SQIVND in the germline V gene (reference sequence). V lost 6 bases and J lost 11, with 13 bases in between. CDR3 length: 11 amino acids. The CDR3 reads CASSDYGAAFF. CDR3 DNA: TGTGCCAGTAGCGACTATGGGGCGGCTTTCTTT.

The rearrangement joins TRBV29-1 to TRBJ1-1; D not resolved. Trimming removed 4 bases at V and 0 bases at J, with 9 bases between. Germline CDR1 SQVTM, CDR2 ANQGSEA. The CDR3 totals 13 residues. CDR3: CSVVRPLNTEAFF. The CDR3 region has the DNA TGCAGCGTTGTTAGGCCGCTGAACACTGAAGCTTTCTTT.

The V gene is TRBV12-5, the J gene TRBJ1-1, with D hard to call. The V end lost 1 base, the J end lost 1 base, and 10 bases lay between the germline ends. The CDR3 spans 15 residues. Looked up from germline, CDR1 is LGHNT and CDR2 is FRNRAP. The CDR3 is CASGLAGPKNTEAFF. The DNA of the CDR3 is TGTGCTAGTGGTTTGGCCGGGCCTAAGAACACTGAAGCTTTCTTT. Combining the CDR3 with reference TRBV12-5 and TRBJ1-1 gives the whole variable domain DARVTQTPRHKVTEMGQEVTMRCQPILGHNTVFWYRQTMMQGLELLAYFRNRAPLDDSGMPKDRFSAEMPDATLATLKIQPSEPRDSAVYFCASGLAGPKNTEAFFGQGTRLTVV.

The chain employs TRBV6-1 and TRBJ2-7; 9 bases are a match to TRBD1. There are 19 residues in the CDR3. Trimming at V came to 4 bases and at J to 3 bases, leaving 19 bases not matched to a gene. From germline, CDR1 is MNHNS and CDR2 SASEGT. The CDR3 reads CASSVDHRGLAPLLYEQYF. The CDR3 nucleotides read TGTGCCAGCAGTGTGGATCACAGGGGGCTAGCGCCTCTCCTCTACGAGCAGTACTTC.

The chain is built from TRBV5-1 and TRBJ1-6; 9 positions agree with TRBD1. The ends lost 5 bases at V and 8 bases at J; junction bases unmatched: 11. The CDR3 extends over 16 amino acids. The V gene's germline CDR1 is SGHRS and CDR2 YFSETQ. CDR3 protein: CASRSWGQGSDSPLHF. CDR3 in DNA: TGCGCCAGCAGATCTTGGGGACAGGGATCGGATTCACCCCTCCACTTT.